A single sample gave rise to the 23 T cell receptor beta chains below, sequenced in a study of immune cell composition in non-small cell lung cancer (dated by TCRdb to the late 2010s). The protocol used for the library was the immunoSEQ multiplex PCR assay. The clones in this table, taken by TCRdb from immuneACCESS, are in-frame only. Not every clone is retained; where verified, under half of the shortfall comes from an unresolved V gene, and the cause of the rest is unknown. Recorded for this sample are 13,000 to 15,000 clones; over 75% of them occurred a single time. More than 9.5% of the sample belongs to the ten largest clones. Sequenced sample: lung tumor tissue. All receptors come from a human donor with non-small cell lung cancer.

The V gene is TRBV19, the J gene TRBJ1-2; D is perhaps TRBD1 (5 bases). The CDR3 has 16 residues. Trimming shortened V by 2 bases and J by 4 bases, and 17 bases separated the two germline ends. CDR1 and CDR2 (germline): LNHDA, SQIVND (reference sequence). The CDR3 protein is CASSIQVGDRPYGYTF. As DNA, the CDR3 is TGTGCCAGTAGTATACAAGTGGGTGACAGACCCTATGGCTACACCTTC.

This chain links TRBV6-1 with TRBJ2-7; the D gene is possibly TRBD2 (5 bases). The CDR3 covers 14 residues. Germline V gives CDR1 MNHNS, CDR2 SASEGT. V lost 7 bases and J lost 0, with 13 bases in between. The DNA for the CDR3 is TGTGCCAGCATCGGGGAGAAACTCTCCTACGAGCAGTACTTC. This translates into CASIGEKLSYEQYF.

By proportion, this clone is medium-sized. The J gene is TRBJ2-7, the V gene TRBV14; weak D call: TRBD2 (6 bases). Germline V lookup: CDR1 SGHDN, CDR2 FVKESK. V shed 6 bases and J shed 4 bases, with 19 bases lying between them. The CDR3 spans 15 residues. CDR3 nucleotides: TGTGCCAGCAGTCCTTGGGACTCGAAGGGGTACGAGCAGTACTTC. Residues: CASSPWDSKGYEQYF.

The chain is built from TRBV7-2 and TRBJ2-5, with TRBD2 matching 12 bases. CDR3 length: 17 amino acids. V was pared by 1 base and J by 10 bases, with 13 bases of the junction left unmatched. Germline CDR1 SGHTA, CDR2 FQGNSA. The CDR3: CASSLGASGRARVGQYF. CDR3 coding DNA: TGTGCCAGCAGCTTAGGGGCTAGCGGGAGGGCCCGAGTAGGCCAGTACTTC.

This CDR3 reads CASSPDSTNQPQHF. Here the CDR3 DNA reads TGCGCCAGCAGCCCGGACAGTACCAATCAGCCCCAGCATTTT. V gene TRBV5-1 combines with J gene TRBJ1-5; D might be TRBD1 (6 bases). The CDR3 extends over 14 amino acids. Looked up from germline, CDR1 is SGHRS and CDR2 is YFSETQ. Trimming took off 4 bases at V and 3 bases at J, with 11 bases between the two ends.

The CDR3 sequence is CASRDSSGILYEQYF. The DNA of the CDR3 is TGCGCCAGCAGGGATTCTAGCGGGATCCTCTACGAGCAGTACTTC. The chain uses TRBV5-1 and TRBJ2-7, with 9 nucleotides matching TRBD2. The CDR3 covers 15 residues. The trim removed 5 bases at V and 3 bases at J, leaving 9 bases unmatched. Germline CDR1 is SGHRS and CDR2 is YFSETQ.

The chain has TRBV5-1 and TRBJ2-7; TRBD2 matches 7 bases. The germline V gene has CDR1 SGHRS and CDR2 YFSETQ. V was pared by 4 bases and J by 0 bases, with 4 bases of the junction left unmatched. This CDR3 is 14 amino acids long. For the CDR3, the DNA is TGCGCCAGCAGCGAGGCGGGGGTCTCCTACGAGCAGTACTTC. This translates into CASSEAGVSYEQYF. Looking up the rest from reference TRBV5-1 and TRBJ2-7 gives the full variable domain: KAGVTQTPRYLIKTRGQQVTLSCSPISGHRSVSWYQQTPGQGLQFLFEYFSETQRNKGNFPGRFSGRQFSNSRSEMNVSTLELGDSALYLCASSEAGVSYEQYFGPGTRLTVT.

V usage is TRBV7-9 and J usage is TRBJ2-2; the D gene is possibly TRBD2 (6 bases). The CDR3 totals 17 residues. Germline-derived CDR1 and CDR2 are SEHNR and FQNEAQ (reference sequence). Trimming removed 6 bases from V and 1 base from J, with 18 bases in between. CDR3 nucleotide sequence: TGTGCCAGCAGACCTCCCTTTAGACTAGTGAACACCGGGGAGCTGTTTTTT. Protein sequence: CASRPPFRLVNTGELFF. The full variable domain, its missing parts supplied by reference TRBV7-9 and TRBJ2-2, is DTGVSQNPRHKITKRGQNVTFRCDPISEHNRLYWYRQTLGQGPEFLTYFQNEAQLEKSRLLSDRFSAERPKGSFSTLEIQRTEQGDSAMYLCASRPPFRLVNTGELFFGEGSRLTVL.

The table lists this clone with a few counts. The V call is TRBV4-3, the J call TRBJ2-1, with TRBD2 matching 9 bases. Germline CDR1 reads LGHNA; CDR2 reads YSLEER. V was clipped by 0 bases and J by 0 bases; unmatched bases: 3. The CDR3 consists of 17 residues. The CDR3: CASSQDLSGSSYNEQFF. The CDR3 DNA reads as TGCGCCAGCAGCCAAGATCTTAGCGGGAGCTCCTACAATGAGCAGTTCTTC.

This clone was picked up one time. The CDR3 is CASSLSGLEAFF. In nucleotides, the CDR3 is TGTGCCAGCAGCTTATCAGGGCTTGAAGCTTTCTTT. The chain uses TRBV7-9 and TRBJ1-1; maybe TRBD1 (5 bases). Germline CDR1 reads SEHNR; CDR2 reads FQNEAQ (reference sequence). The CDR3 length is 12 residues. V shed 2 bases and J shed 7 bases, with 8 bases lying between them.

CDR3 residues: CASKREGDTGELFF. The CDR3 DNA follows: TGTGCCAGCAAGCGGGAGGGCGATACCGGGGAGCTGTTTTTT. The chain uses TRBV2 and TRBJ2-2; 10 bases fit TRBD2. The J segment lost 5 bases and the V segment lost 7 bases, leaving 4 bases of the junction unmatched. Germline V gives CDR1 SNHLY, CDR2 FYNNEI. The CDR3 contains 14 residues.

V gene TRBV19 combines with J gene TRBJ2-3, with D tentatively TRBD2 (6 bases). The CDR3 totals 15 residues. Trimming took off 6 bases at V and 3 bases at J, with 16 bases between the two ends. Germline values: CDR1 LNHDA, CDR2 SQIVND (reference sequence). For the CDR3, the DNA is TGTGCCAGTAGCACTAGCCGGTCGGAAACAGATACGCAGTATTTT. Translating gives CASSTSRSETDTQYF.

The chain employs TRBV6-5 and TRBJ2-7; D possibly corresponds to TRBD2 (5 bases). V lost 5 bases and J 7 bases, leaving 15 bases between the germline ends. Germline V gives CDR1 MNHEY, CDR2 SVGAGI. This CDR3 spans 13 amino acids. The CDR3 here is CASSRGPSGEQYF. The DNA of the CDR3 is TGTGCCAGCAGTCGAGGGCCCTCGGGAGAGCAGTACTTC.

This clone was counted only a few times. The V call is TRBV5-1, the J call TRBJ1-4, with TRBD1 as a possible D gene (5 bases). CDR1 and CDR2 from the germline V gene are SGHRS and YFSETQ. Trimming left V 0 bases short and J 6 bases short, with 9 bases between. This CDR3 comprises 14 residues. The CDR3 region is CASSLGQRDEKLFF. For the CDR3, the DNA is TGCGCCAGCAGCTTGGGACAGAGGGATGAAAAACTGTTTTTT.

This sequence joins TRBV23-1 and TRBJ1-1; no clear D. TRBV23-1 is treated as an ORF (open reading frame) with a function not yet certain. Trimming removed 4 bases from V and 11 bases from J, with 5 bases in between. The CDR3 length is 9 residues. Written as DNA, the CDR3 is TGCGCCAGCAGTCCTGGGGCTTTCTTT. As protein: CASSPGAFF.

This clone was counted only a few times. The chain couples TRBV5-5 to TRBJ2-1; no clear D gene. The V end was cut by 1 base, the J end by 6 bases, with 5 bases between. Germline V gives CDR1 SGHKS, CDR2 YYEKEE (reference sequence). There are 12 residues in the CDR3. The CDR3 nucleotides read TGTGCCAGCAGCTTGCATCCCAATGAGCAGTTCTTC. Translated: CASSLHPNEQFF.

This chain links TRBV18 with TRBJ2-5, with D maybe TRBD1 (5 bases). V lost 4 bases to trimming and J lost 5 bases, with 11 bases between them. Per the germline V gene, CDR1 is KGHSH and CDR2 is LQKENI. This CDR3 is 13 amino acids long. CDR3 nucleotide sequence: TGTGCCAGCTCACAACAGGACGATGAGACCCAGTACTTC. This translates into CASSQQDDETQYF.

The chain links TRBV6-6 to TRBJ2-3; D is possibly TRBD1 or TRBD2 (5 bases each). The CDR3 extends over 16 amino acids. Germline loops: CDR1 MNHNY, CDR2 SVGAGI (reference sequence). V was trimmed by 0 bases and J by 0 bases, leaving 10 bases between them. CDR3 DNA sequence: TGTGCCAGCAGTTACTCCGACCGGGACAGCACAGATACGCAGTATTTT. Translating gives CASSYSDRDSTDTQYF.

In this sample, this clone is hyperexpanded. The chain employs TRBV6-1 and TRBJ2-7; 10 nucleotides line up with TRBD2. This CDR3 spans 14 amino acids. V dropped 3 bases and J dropped 10; count of bases not matched to a gene: 9. Germline loops: CDR1 MNHNS, CDR2 SASEGT. CDR3 sequence reads: CASSDGASGSSQYF. CDR3 coding DNA: TGTGCCAGCAGTGACGGGGCTAGCGGGAGTAGTCAGTACTTC.

The rearrangement uses TRBV5-1 and TRBJ1-2, with a weak D call TRBD1 (6 bases). Germline lookup yields CDR1 SGHRS and CDR2 YFSETQ. The CDR3 is 13 residues long. Trimming removed 2 bases at V and 2 bases at J, with 7 bases between. In DNA form, the CDR3 reads TGCGCCAGCAGCTTTCAGGGGAACTATGGCTACACCTTC. Encoded protein: CASSFQGNYGYTF.

The chain is built from TRBV11-2 and TRBJ1-2; D is uncertain. The CDR3 has 12 amino acids. The V end lost 2 bases, the J end lost 2 bases, and 3 bases lay between the germline ends. Germline loops: CDR1 SGHAT, CDR2 FQNNGV. The CDR3 bases are TGTGCCAGCAGCTTACGGAACTATGGCTACACCTTC. This sequence encodes CASSLRNYGYTF.

For this clone: The CDR3 ends on some other residue instead of the conserved phenylalanine or tryptophan, so this is likely a read error. The V and J genes are TRBV18 and TRBJ1-3; possible D gene TRBD1, 5 bases. V gave up 6 bases and J gave up 5 bases, with 20 bases separating them. The germline gives CDR1 KGHSH, CDR2 LQKENI. The CDR3 sequence is 16 residues long. Written as DNA, the CDR3 is TGTGCCAGCTCTCAGGCAGGGTCGGCTCTGCGAAACACCATATATGTT. Translation gives CASSQAGSALRNTIYV.

V gene TRBV11-3 combines with J gene TRBJ2-2; the D gene is possibly TRBD2 (6 bases). CDR1 and CDR2 (germline): SGHNT, YENEEA. Trimming shortened V by 6 bases and J by 1 base, and 12 bases separated the two germline ends. This CDR3 comprises 15 residues. The CDR3 coding sequence is TGTGCCAGCAGTTCGTGGAGGGGGAACACCGGGGAGCTGTTTTTT. Its translation is CASSSWRGNTGELFF.